This T cell receptor beta chain was sequenced in a study of T cells in Graves' hyperthyroidism and ophthalmopathy. This clonotype is categorized as medium-sized. Trimming pared 10 bases from V and 4 bases from J, leaving 1 base between. Per germline, CDR1 MRHNA and CDR2 SNTAGT. This CDR3 is built from 8 residues. Template material for amplifying TCR beta CDR3 regions consisted of RNA transcripts. Primed by the HTBI set, a first-round RT-PCR was run on the TCR CDR3. TCRdb passed the multiplex PCR reads through MiXCR, listing each CDR3 protein once. This table has tens of thousands of distinct CDR3 sequences, around half appearing once.

The chain has TRBV6-4 and TRBJ2-5; the D is unclear. The TCR comes from a woman aged 50 to 60 with Graves' hyperthyroidism that later progressed to Graves' ophthalmopathy. The sequencing sample was made of blood. DNA of the CDR3: TGTGCCACAGAGACCCAGTACTTC. It codes for CATETQYF.